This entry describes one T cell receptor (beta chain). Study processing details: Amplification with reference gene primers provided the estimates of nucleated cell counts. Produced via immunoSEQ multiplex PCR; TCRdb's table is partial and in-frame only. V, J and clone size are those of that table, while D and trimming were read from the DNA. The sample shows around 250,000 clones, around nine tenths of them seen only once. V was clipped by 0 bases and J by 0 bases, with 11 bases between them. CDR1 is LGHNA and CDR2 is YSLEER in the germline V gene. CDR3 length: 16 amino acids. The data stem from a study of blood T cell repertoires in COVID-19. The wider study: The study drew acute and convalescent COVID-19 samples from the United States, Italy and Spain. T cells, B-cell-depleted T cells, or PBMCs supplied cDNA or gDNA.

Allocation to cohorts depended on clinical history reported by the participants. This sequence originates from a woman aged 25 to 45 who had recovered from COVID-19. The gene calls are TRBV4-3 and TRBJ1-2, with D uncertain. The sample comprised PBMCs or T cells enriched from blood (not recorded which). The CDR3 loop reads CASSQDRWPSNYGYTF. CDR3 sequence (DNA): TGCGCCAGCAGCCAAGATCGATGGCCCTCTAACTATGGCTACACCTTC.